This is a list of T cell receptor beta chains from one sample in a study of identical twins. MiXCR was run by TCRdb on the 5' RACE reads, yielding one entry per CDR3 protein. Of around 550,000 distinct CDR3 sequences in the sample, 13% to 15% were seen once. The data also belong to a second study, concerning yellow fever vaccine responses in identical twins.

Material: CD4+ T cells sorted from blood. These receptors originate from a woman in her late teens or twenties in good health. CDR3s include the opening cysteine and the closing phenylalanine or tryptophan. The D gene is left open where the match is weak. Size tells how often a clone was seen (once, few, many) or the class of an expanded clone, and some rows leave it out.

d_call: TRBD1; v_call: TRBV10-3; j_call: TRBJ1-2; clone_size: .; cdr3_aa: CAISQGAGGYGYTF; cdr3_nt: TGTGCCATCAGCCAGGGGGCGGGAGGCTATGGCTACACCTTC
d_call: .; v_call: TRBV9; j_call: TRBJ2-7; clone_size: few; cdr3_aa: CASSVGPNPGLSYEQYF; cdr3_nt: TGTGCCAGCAGCGTAGGTCCAAACCCGGGACTTTCCTACGAGCAGTACTTC
d_call: .; v_call: TRBV12-3/TRBV12-4; j_call: TRBJ1-5; clone_size: many; cdr3_aa: CASSPDTYRNQPQHF; cdr3_nt: TGTGCCAGCAGTCCAGACACCTACCGCAATCAGCCCCAGCATTTT
d_call: TRBD1; v_call: TRBV6-1; j_call: TRBJ2-5; clone_size: many; cdr3_aa: CASRGGQVKETQYF; cdr3_nt: TGTGCCAGCAGAGGGGGACAGGTGAAAGAGACCCAGTACTTC
d_call: .; v_call: TRBV4-1; j_call: TRBJ2-4; clone_size: few; cdr3_aa: CASSHAWGLPKNIQYF; cdr3_nt: TGCGCCAGCAGCCATGCCTGGGGGTTGCCCAAAAACATTCAGTACTTC
d_call: .; v_call: TRBV7-9; j_call: TRBJ1-6; clone_size: few; cdr3_aa: CASSLVGSNSPLHF; cdr3_nt: TGTGCCAGCAGCTTAGTGGGCTCAAATTCACCCCTCCACTTT
d_call: TRBD1; v_call: TRBV5-6; j_call: TRBJ1-2; clone_size: few; cdr3_aa: CASSLYDRVAYGYTF; cdr3_nt: TGTGCCAGCAGCTTGTACGACAGGGTCGCCTATGGCTACACCTTC
d_call: .; v_call: TRBV7-7; j_call: TRBJ2-7; clone_size: few; cdr3_aa: CASSLAIGVSYEQYF; cdr3_nt: TGTGCCAGCAGCTTAGCGATTGGGGTCTCCTACGAGCAGTACTTC
d_call: TRBD2; v_call: TRBV20-1; j_call: TRBJ2-2; clone_size: few; cdr3_aa: CSASSGNVGELFF; cdr3_nt: TGCAGTGCCAGTAGCGGGAATGTCGGGGAGCTGTTTTTT
d_call: TRBD2; v_call: TRBV5-1; j_call: TRBJ2-3; clone_size: few; cdr3_aa: CASSSQRAGDTDTQYF; cdr3_nt: TGCGCCAGCAGCTCCCAGCGGGCGGGGGACACAGATACGCAGTATTTT
d_call: TRBD2; v_call: TRBV5-1; j_call: TRBJ2-1; clone_size: few; cdr3_aa: CASSLAWRGGSDEQFF; cdr3_nt: TGCGCCAGCAGCTTGGCCTGGCGGGGGGGCTCCGATGAGCAGTTCTTC
d_call: .; v_call: TRBV14; j_call: TRBJ2-7; clone_size: .; cdr3_aa: CASSQVEGDAQYF; cdr3_nt: TGTGCCAGCAGCCAAGTTGAGGGGGACGCGCAGTACTTC
d_call: .; v_call: TRBV10-3; j_call: TRBJ1-1; clone_size: few; cdr3_aa: CAISDVGREAFF; cdr3_nt: TGTGCCATCAGTGATGTTGGGCGCGAAGCTTTCTTT
d_call: TRBD2; v_call: TRBV14; j_call: TRBJ2-1; clone_size: few; cdr3_aa: CASSQDRSGRVSYNEQFF; cdr3_nt: TGTGCCAGCAGCCAAGATCGTAGCGGGAGGGTCTCCTACAATGAGCAGTTCTTC
d_call: TRBD2; v_call: TRBV12-3/TRBV12-4; j_call: TRBJ2-1; clone_size: many; cdr3_aa: CASSLLLAGGYNEQFF; cdr3_nt: TGTGCCAGCAGCCTACTGCTAGCGGGAGGGTACAATGAGCAGTTCTTC
d_call: .; v_call: TRBV12-3/TRBV12-4; j_call: TRBJ1-3; clone_size: .; cdr3_aa: CASSSRAFSGNTIYF; cdr3_nt: TGTGCCAGCAGTAGCAGGGCTTTCTCTGGAAACACCATATATTTT
d_call: .; v_call: TRBV5-1; j_call: TRBJ2-7; clone_size: few; cdr3_aa: CASSLRLELYEQYF; cdr3_nt: TGCGCCAGCAGCTTGAGGCTAGAACTCTACGAGCAGTACTTC
d_call: .; v_call: TRBV2; j_call: TRBJ2-1; clone_size: .; cdr3_aa: CASSVDGTGQFF; cdr3_nt: TGTGCCAGCAGTGTGGATGGGACGGGGCAGTTCTTC
d_call: .; v_call: TRBV28; j_call: TRBJ2-1; clone_size: few; cdr3_aa: CASTLNSFNEQFF; cdr3_nt: TGTGCCAGCACCCTAAACAGTTTCAATGAGCAGTTCTTC
d_call: .; v_call: TRBV12-3/TRBV12-4; j_call: TRBJ2-5; clone_size: many; cdr3_aa: CASSSGGRRETQYF; cdr3_nt: TGTGCCAGCAGTTCGGGGGGCCGGAGGGAGACCCAGTACTTC
d_call: .; v_call: TRBV6-5; j_call: TRBJ2-1; clone_size: .; cdr3_aa: CASSYTSPRASYNEQFF; cdr3_nt: TGTGCCAGCAGTTACACTTCACCTAGGGCGAGCTACAATGAGCAGTTCTTC
d_call: .; v_call: TRBV7-8; j_call: TRBJ1-6; clone_size: few; cdr3_aa: CASSAGPDRINSPLHF; cdr3_nt: TGTGCCAGCAGCGCTGGCCCTGACCGGATCAATTCACCCCTCCACTTT
d_call: TRBD2; v_call: TRBV29-1; j_call: TRBJ2-3; clone_size: few; cdr3_aa: CSVGRAGGTDTQYF; cdr3_nt: TGCAGCGTTGGAAGGGCGGGAGGCACAGATACGCAGTATTTT
d_call: .; v_call: TRBV10-3; j_call: TRBJ2-2; clone_size: few; cdr3_aa: CAIRGVQNTGELFF; cdr3_nt: TGTGCCATCCGAGGGGTGCAGAACACCGGGGAGCTGTTTTTT
d_call: .; v_call: TRBV20-1; j_call: TRBJ2-1; clone_size: few; cdr3_aa: CSARGTKSSYNEQFF; cdr3_nt: TGCAGTGCTAGAGGGACCAAAAGCTCCTACAATGAGCAGTTCTTC
d_call: TRBD1; v_call: TRBV15; j_call: TRBJ1-5; clone_size: few; cdr3_aa: CATSRILTGGTISNQPQHF; cdr3_nt: TGTGCCACCAGCAGGATTCTGACAGGGGGAACGATCAGCAATCAGCCCCAGCATTTT
d_call: .; v_call: TRBV20-1; j_call: TRBJ2-5; clone_size: .; cdr3_aa: CSARKGVETQYF; cdr3_nt: TGCAGTGCTAGGAAAGGGGTAGAGACCCAGTACTTC
d_call: .; v_call: TRBV9; j_call: TRBJ1-1; clone_size: .; cdr3_aa: CASSVAPPDEAFF; cdr3_nt: TGTGCCAGCAGCGTAGCACCGCCAGATGAAGCTTTCTTT